Listed below are T cell receptor beta chains from one sample, sequenced in a study of a mutant IDH1 vaccine in newly diagnosed glioma. Produced via immunoSEQ multiplex PCR; TCRdb's table is partial and in-frame only. The data show around 100,000 clones, more than 65% seen once. The sample was PBMCs, taken from a glioma patient treated with radiotherapy, temozolomide or both. All receptors derive from a man between 40 and 49 years old with glioma. Some clones in this sample may be carry-over from other donors' samples. The CDR3 runs from the conserved cysteine through the conserved F or W. Each record gives: clone size, V gene, J gene, D gene, CDR3 DNA, CDR3 protein. The D gene is left open where the match is weak. Clone size is not always given. Where it is, it says once, few, many or a class for expanded clones.

.	TRBV19	TRBJ1-2	.	TGTGCCAGTAGTGTACGATTCCTTGAAAGGTCTAACTATGGCTACACCTTC	CASSVRFLERSNYGYTF
.	TRBV6-1	TRBJ1-4	.	TGTGCCAGCAGTGGGGGACCGGACAGTAATGAAAAACTGTTTTTT	CASSGGPDSNEKLFF
.	TRBV5-4	TRBJ2-7	.	TGTGCCAGCACCGTGGGGGCAGGGCCCACCTACGAGCAGTACTTC	CASTVGAGPTYEQYF
.	TRBV27	TRBJ1-6	.	TGTGCCAGCAGTTCCCGGGACGCCACGTTTAGGAATTCACCCCTCCACTTT	CASSSRDATFRNSPLHF
.	TRBV9	TRBJ2-2	TRBD1	TGTGCCAGCAGCATGACAGGGCTCGGATCGGGGGAGCTGTTTTTT	CASSMTGLGSGELFF
.	TRBV5-1	TRBJ2-2	TRBD1	TGCGCCAGCAGGACAGGGGCCATGTACACCGGGGAGCTGTTTTTT	CASRTGAMYTGELFF
.	TRBV5-5	TRBJ2-7	.	TGTGCCAGCAGCTTGCCGTGGGCCGAGCAGTACTTC	CASSLPWAEQYF
.	TRBV14	TRBJ2-6	.	TGTGCCAGCACCCAACGGGGGACACAGGATTCCTCTGGGGCCAACGTCCTGACTTTC	CASTQRGTQDSSGANVLTF
.	TRBV5-1	TRBJ1-6	TRBD1	TGCGCCAGCAGGACCGGGACAGGGACTTCACCCCTCCACTTT	CASRTGTGTSPLHF
.	TRBV6-6	TRBJ2-3	.	TGTGCCAGCAGCCCGACTAGTTCCACAGATACGCAGTATTTT	CASSPTSSTDTQYF
.	TRBV7-2	TRBJ2-5	.	TGTGCCAGCAGCCCATCTGGGGGGGCCTTTGAGACCCAGTACTTC	CASSPSGGAFETQYF
.	TRBV7-9	TRBJ1-3	.	TGTGCCAGCAGCAAAGGGGGTAGCTCTGGAAACACCATATATTTT	CASSKGGSSGNTIYF
.	TRBV4-1	TRBJ2-7	.	TGCGCCAGCAGCCGCTATGACACAACCTACGAGCAGTACTTC	CASSRYDTTYEQYF
.	TRBV27	TRBJ2-5	TRBD1	TGTGCCAGCAGTGGAAGGGACAGCCAAGAGACCCAGTACTTC	CASSGRDSQETQYF
.	TRBV19	TRBJ1-1	TRBD1	TGTGCCAGTAGTCGCCTGCGGGGACAGGGAGGGCCTGAAGCTTTCTTT	CASSRLRGQGGPEAFF
.	TRBV9	TRBJ2-1	.	TGTGCCAGCAGCAAAACCCAGGGGTCCAACTACAATGAGCAGTTCTTC	CASSKTQGSNYNEQFF
.	TRBV23-1	TRBJ1-2	.	TGCGCCAACAAATTACACTGCGGGTCCTATGGCTACACCTTC	CANKLHCGSYGYTF
.	TRBV5-5	TRBJ2-5	TRBD2	TGTGCCAGCAGCCCGGGGGGGGGCCTAGCAGCAGAGACCCAGTACTTC	CASSPGGGLAAETQYF
.	TRBV9	TRBJ2-3	.	TGTGCCAGCAGCGTTTCCGGACCTAATACGCAGTATTTT	CASSVSGPNTQYF
.	TRBV5-1	TRBJ2-2	TRBD1	TGCGCCAGCAGCTTATCACCTGACAGGGACGGAACCGGGGAGCTGTTTTTT	CASSLSPDRDGTGELFF
few	TRBV6-4	TRBJ1-1	.	TGTGCCAGCAGTCTGTCCGCCTCGAACACTGAAGCTTTCTTT	CASSLSASNTEAFF
.	TRBV20-1	TRBJ2-7	.	TGCAGTGCTAGGGACGGATACGAGCAGTACTTC	CSARDGYEQYF
.	TRBV25-1	TRBJ2-1	.	TGTGCCAGCAGTGCGTGGCCAGTAGATACTGAGCAGTTCTTC	CASSAWPVDTEQFF
.	TRBV7-2	TRBJ1-6	TRBD1	TGTGCCAGCAGCTTAACCGGGACAGCTAATTCACCCCTCCACTTT	CASSLTGTANSPLHF
.	TRBV6-1	TRBJ1-2	.	TGTGCCAGCAGTGAAGCACTGGCCCCGGAGTTGAATGGCTACACCTTC	CASSEALAPELNGYTF
.	TRBV27	TRBJ1-6	TRBD1	TGTGCCAGCAGCTCGACGGGACAGGGTAATTCACCCCTCCACTTT	CASSSTGQGNSPLHF
few	TRBV6-5	TRBJ1-1	.	TGTGCCAGCAGTTACCGAGGACGGACCGCTGAAGCTTTCTTT	CASSYRGRTAEAFF
.	TRBV5-1	TRBJ2-7	.	TGCGCCAGCAGCCTAAGACAGGACGGCTACGAGCAGTACTTC	CASSLRQDGYEQYF
.	TRBV19	TRBJ1-5	.	TGTGCCAGTAGTATAGGGGGTGGCGGCAATCAGCCCCAGCATTTT	CASSIGGGGNQPQHF
.	TRBV19	TRBJ1-2	.	TGTGCCAGTAGTAGAGGTTCGCCAGACCTTTCCTTCTATGGCTACACCTTC	CASSRGSPDLSFYGYTF
once	TRBV9	TRBJ2-2	.	TGTGCCAGCAGCCCAGGGGGGGGAAAGACCGGGGAGCTGTTTTTT	CASSPGGGKTGELFF
.	TRBV30	TRBJ2-3	.	TGTGCCTGGACCCCCTACGGTACTAGCACAGATACGCAGTATTTT	CAWTPYGTSTDTQYF
.	TRBV9	TRBJ1-5	.	TGTGCCAGCAGCGTGGGGGACGGGTATCAGCCCCAGCATTTT	CASSVGDGYQPQHF
.	TRBV27	TRBJ2-7	.	TGTGCCAGCAGTCTCTCCACAAAGGGGAACTACGAGCAGTACTTC	CASSLSTKGNYEQYF
.	TRBV6-1	TRBJ1-6	.	TGTGCCAGCAGTGGTGCAGCTTATAATTCACCCCTCCACTTT	CASSGAAYNSPLHF
.	TRBV30	TRBJ1-1	.	TGTGCCTGGATTCGGACAGTTGAAGCTTTCTTT	CAWIRTVEAFF
.	TRBV19	TRBJ2-7	.	TGTGCCAGTAGTCTCCTGGCACAGGGCTCCTACGAGCAGTACTTC	CASSLLAQGSYEQYF
.	TRBV10-3	TRBJ1-4	.	TGTGCCATCAGGGCGGCTTCAACTAATGAAAAACTGTTTTTT	CAIRAASTNEKLFF
few	TRBV7-6	TRBJ1-6	.	TGTGCCAGCAGCTTAGGGCGGGCTTTGAATTCACCCCTCCACTTT	CASSLGRALNSPLHF
once	TRBV6-5	TRBJ2-3	.	TGTGCCAGCACTCAAGACAGGCGAACAGATACGCAGTATTTT	CASTQDRRTDTQYF
.	TRBV29-1	TRBJ2-7	.	TGCAGCGTGGCCGAGGGGGGGGCTGGCTACGAGCAGTACTTC	CSVAEGGAGYEQYF
.	TRBV13	TRBJ2-3	TRBD2	TGTGCCAGCAGCTTAGGTGGACTAGCGGGGTTAGGAGATACGCAGTATTTT	CASSLGGLAGLGDTQYF
.	TRBV6-6	TRBJ2-7	.	TGTGCCAGCAGGTCCCGTTTGAACGAGCAGTACTTC	CASRSRLNEQYF
.	TRBV30	TRBJ1-2	.	TGTGCCTGGCGGGCGGGGGGATATGGCTACACCTTC	CAWRAGGYGYTF
.	TRBV5-6	TRBJ1-5	TRBD1	TGTGCCAGCAGCTCGGACAGGGGCGGCAATCAGCCCCAGCATTTT	CASSSDRGGNQPQHF
once	TRBV30	TRBJ1-2	.	TGTGCCTGGAGTCCGCCGACAGGAAGATATGGCTACACCTTC	CAWSPPTGRYGYTF
.	TRBV10-3	TRBJ1-5	.	TGTGCCATCATGGCCGGAGCAAATCAGCCCCAGCATTTT	CAIMAGANQPQHF
.	TRBV19	TRBJ1-3	TRBD1	TGTGCCAGTAGTAGGAGTGAAAGGGGGCGAGGAAACACCATATATTTT	CASSRSERGRGNTIYF
.	TRBV6-5	TRBJ1-2	.	TGTGCCAGCAGTCCCCGACAGACCGCTGGCTACACCTTC	CASSPRQTAGYTF
.	TRBV29-1	TRBJ2-7	.	TGCAGCGTTCGGTGGGGGACGGGCGAGCAGTACTTC	CSVRWGTGEQYF
.	TRBV18	TRBJ1-1	.	TGTGCCAGCTCACCACCGTCAAGGGATAGCACTGAAGCTTTCTTT	CASSPPSRDSTEAFF
few	TRBV6-1	TRBJ2-1	TRBD2	TGTGCCAGCAGTGAAAGGAGCGGGGGGGCGGATGAGCAGTTCTTC	CASSERSGGADEQFF
.	TRBV10-3	TRBJ1-1	.	TGTGCCATCAATCAACAGGGGAACACTGAAGCTTTCTTT	CAINQQGNTEAFF